The 30 T cell receptor beta chains given below trace back to one sample, sequenced in a study of blood T cell repertoires in COVID-19. TCRdb keeps only in-frame clones here, not all; method: immunoSEQ multiplex PCR. The data contain 200,000 to 300,000 clones, 80% to 90% of them singletons. Source material: peripheral blood. These receptors were obtained from a man between 50 and 59 years old with acute or convalescent COVID-19.

The chain is built from TRBV10-3 and TRBJ2-7, with 7 bases lining up with TRBD2. The length of the CDR3 is 14 residues. Germline assignment: CDR1 ENHRY and CDR2 SYGVKD. With 2 bases clipped from V and 2 bases from J, the junction kept 3 bases outside the gene matches. CDR3 DNA sequence: TGTGCCATCAGTGAGCCGGGGACTACCTACGAGCAGTACTTC. Residues: CAISEPGTTYEQYF.

V is TRBV5-4 and J is TRBJ2-7, with D possibly being TRBD2 (5 bases). The CDR3 is 12 residues long. V lost 5 bases and J 6 bases, leaving 12 bases between the germline ends. Per the germline V gene, CDR1 is SGHNT and CDR2 is YYREEE (reference sequence). The DNA of the CDR3 is TGTGCCAGCAGGACTATATTTGGCGAGCAGTACTTC. As protein: CASRTIFGEQYF.

The rearrangement links TRBV1 to TRBJ2-7; the D call of TRBD2 is as the table states it, not checked on the DNA. TRBV1 counts as a pseudogene. The CDR3 length is 15 residues. CDR3 sequence (DNA): TGCACCAGCAGCCAAGTCTTTGCGCCAACCTACGAGCAGTACTTC. Its protein product is CTSSQVFAPTYEQYF.

The V call is TRBV5-4, the J call TRBJ2-3, with D hard to call. V was trimmed by 2 bases and J by 6 bases, leaving 10 bases between them. The germline CDR1 and CDR2 sequences are SGHNT and YYREEE (reference sequence). The CDR3 sequence is 13 residues long. The CDR3 reads CASSFSLEDTQYF. CDR3 nucleotides: TGTGCCAGCAGCTTCTCCCTGGAGGATACGCAGTATTTT.

V is TRBV5-5 and J is TRBJ2-7; D perhaps matches TRBD2 (6 bases). Germline V gene sequence: CDR1 SGHKS, CDR2 YYEKEE (reference sequence). V lost 0 bases to trimming and J lost 5 bases, with 18 bases between them. The CDR3 consists of 16 residues. For the CDR3, the DNA is TGTGCCAGCAGCTTGGCTGGGACTCAGGGTGTCAACGAGCAGTACTTC. Translated: CASSLAGTQGVNEQYF.

This clone was detected a few times. The J gene is TRBJ1-5, the V gene TRBV6-1; 9 nucleotides align to TRBD1. CDR1 is MNHNS and CDR2 is SASEGT in the germline V gene. Trimming at V came to 0 bases and at J to 5 bases, leaving 5 bases not matched to a gene. The CDR3 is 16 amino acids. The CDR3 region has the DNA TGTGCCAGCAGTGAAGCGCTGGACAGGGGCTATCAGCCCCAGCATTTT. This translates into CASSEALDRGYQPQHF.

This chain links TRBV7-9 with TRBJ2-3, with D tentatively TRBD2 (6 bases). The V gene lost 6 bases and the J gene lost 2 bases, with 15 bases spanning the gap. The CDR3 sequence is 15 residues long. Per the germline V gene, CDR1 is SEHNR and CDR2 is FQNEAQ (reference sequence). The chain's CDR3 is CASRPRGTHTDTQYF. The CDR3 DNA reads as TGTGCCAGCAGACCCCGGGGGACGCACACAGATACGCAGTATTTT.

In this sample, this clone turned up once. The chain is built from TRBV19 and TRBJ2-1; D is possibly TRBD2 (5 bases). The CDR3 has 12 amino acids. CDR1 and CDR2 from the germline V gene are LNHDA and SQIVND (reference sequence). Trimming stripped 0 bases from V and 13 bases from J, with 10 bases between. The CDR3, as DNA: TGTGCCAGTAGTATAGATCCTAGCCTACAGTTCTTC. Translating it yields CASSIDPSLQFF.

This chain links TRBV4-1 with TRBJ2-1, with 9 bases lining up with TRBD2. CDR1 is MGHRA and CDR2 is YSYEKL in the germline V gene. There are 20 residues in the CDR3. V was clipped by 1 base and J by 7 bases; unmatched bases: 20. DNA for the CDR3: TGCGCCAGCAGCCAAGCCTTCGGGGGGGTAGCGGGAGCGGTACCTAATGAGCAGTTCTTC. Protein: CASSQAFGGVAGAVPNEQFF.

The chain joins TRBV28 to TRBJ1-2; 10 bases map to TRBD1. The CDR3 length is 13 residues. CDR1 MDHEN and CDR2 SYDVKM come from the germline V gene. Trimming took 6 bases from V and 5 from J; bases not matched to a gene: 3. The CDR3 nucleotides are TGTGCCAGCAGACGGACAGGGGGTTATGGCTACACCTTC. Encoded protein: CASRRTGGYGYTF.

Only one count was recorded for this clone. The CDR3 region has the DNA TGTGCCAGCTCACCATCGGGGGGGTTTGGGGCTTTCTTT. This codes for CASSPSGGFGAFF. V is TRBV18 and J is TRBJ1-1; D is possibly TRBD1 (5 bases). With 2 bases removed from V and 11 bases from J, the gap between germline ends came to 15 bases. Germline-derived CDR1 and CDR2 are KGHSH and LQKENI. The CDR3 runs 13 residues.

The chain uses TRBV11-2 and TRBJ1-6; D ambiguous. Germline-derived CDR1 and CDR2 are SGHAT and FQNNGV. The ends were cut back, 6 bases at V and 4 bases at J, with 16 bases in the middle. CDR3 length: 16 amino acids. The CDR3 nucleotides read TGTGCCAGCAGTCCTACAACAGAAGTGTATAATTCACCCCTCCACTTT. The encoded protein is CASSPTTEVYNSPLHF.

In nucleotides, the CDR3 is TGTGCCACCAGTGACCTAGCGGGAGGGCATCCTGAGCAGTTCTTC. Translating it yields CATSDLAGGHPEQFF. This chain links TRBV24-1 with TRBJ2-1; 12 positions agree with TRBD2. The V gene end was trimmed by 4 bases and the J gene end by 9 bases; junction bases not matched to a gene: 6. Germline V gene sequence: CDR1 KGHDR, CDR2 SFDVKD. This CDR3 region has 15 residues.

The chain links TRBV30 to TRBJ1-1; D uncertain. Germline assignment: CDR1 GTSNPN and CDR2 SVGIG (reference sequence). Trimming took 0 bases from V and 5 from J, leaving 10 bases between them. The CDR3 is 13 amino acids. The CDR3 DNA reads TGTGCCTGGAGTGTCCTCCGGAGGACTGAAGCTTTCTTT. Translating it yields CAWSVLRRTEAFF.

The chain employs TRBV24-1 and TRBJ2-3, with D unresolved. Trimming took 3 bases from V and 3 from J, leaving 3 bases between them. This CDR3 is 12 amino acids long. The V gene's germline CDR1 is KGHDR and CDR2 SFDVKD. The CDR3 loop is CATSDPTDTQYF. The CDR3 nucleotides are TGTGCCACCAGTGATCCAACAGATACGCAGTATTTT.

This chain connects TRBV5-4 to TRBJ1-3; D may be TRBD1 (6 bases). Trimming took off 2 bases at V and 3 bases at J, with 12 bases between the two ends. The CDR3 is made up of 15 amino acids. The V gene's germline CDR1 is SGHNT and CDR2 YYREEE (reference sequence). The CDR3 here is CASSLGGNSGNTIYF. The CDR3 region has the DNA TGTGCCAGCAGCTTAGGGGGTAACAGTGGAAACACCATATATTTT.

This chain uses TRBV30 with TRBJ1-1; unclear D gene. Germline V gives CDR1 GTSNPN, CDR2 SVGIG (reference sequence). The germline V and J ends were trimmed by 0 bases and 4 bases, with 9 bases remaining between them. The CDR3 spans 13 residues. CDR3 bases: TGTGCCTGGAGTGTCGGCGGGGTCACTGAAGCTTTCTTT. Translated: CAWSVGGVTEAFF. The variable domain in full, completed from reference TRBV30 and TRBJ1-1, reads SQTIHQWPATLVQPVGSPLSLECTVEGTSNPNLYWYRQAAGRGLQLLFYSVGIGQISSEVPQNLSASRPQDRQFILSSKKLLLSDSGFYLCAWSVGGVTEAFFGQGTRLTVV.

V is TRBV28 and J is TRBJ2-1; TRBD2 might be the D (6 bases). Germline V lookup: CDR1 MDHEN, CDR2 SYDVKM. This CDR3 contains 14 residues. The germline V and J ends were trimmed by 3 bases and 4 bases, with 10 bases remaining between them. CDR3 nucleotide sequence: TGTGCCAGCAGTTTTCGGGAGAGGTACAATGAGCAGTTCTTC. This encodes CASSFRERYNEQFF.

The chain has TRBV5-1 and TRBJ2-7, with D unresolved. The germline CDR1 and CDR2 sequences are SGHRS and YFSETQ. V was clipped by 4 bases and J by 0 bases, with 5 bases between them. The CDR3 runs 12 residues. The CDR3 loop reads CASSLSSYEQYF. In nucleotides, the CDR3 is TGCGCCAGCAGCCTCTCCTCCTACGAGCAGTACTTC.

This rearrangement joins TRBV2 to TRBJ1-5; D remains unclear. V gave up 3 bases and J gave up 0 bases, with 9 bases separating them. The germline CDR1 and CDR2 sequences are SNHLY and FYNNEI. The CDR3 is 15 amino acids. Written as DNA, the CDR3 is TGTGCCAGCAGTGAGAACAGTTATAGCAATCAGCCCCAGCATTTT. Residues: CASSENSYSNQPQHF.

J is TRBJ2-7 and V is TRBV29-1, with a tentative D call TRBD1 (5 bases). The CDR3 extends over 13 amino acids. V lost 0 bases, J lost 2 bases, and 8 bases lay in between. CDR1 is SQVTM and CDR2 is ANQGSEA in the germline V gene. The CDR3 bases are TGCAGCGTTGAAGATCCAGGGACCTACGAGCAGTACTTC. Translated: CSVEDPGTYEQYF.

The chain carries TRBV5-1 and TRBJ1-3; tentatively, D is TRBD1 (5 bases). The CDR3 is made up of 14 amino acids. V lost 3 bases to trimming and J lost 2 bases, with 9 bases between them. The germline CDR1 and CDR2 sequences are SGHRS and YFSETQ. CDR3 protein: CASSSGGTGNTIYF. The CDR3 bases are TGCGCCAGCAGCTCCGGGGGGACTGGAAACACCATATATTTT.

The chain recombines TRBV28 with TRBJ2-7; 7 bases match TRBD1. Germline assignment: CDR1 MDHEN and CDR2 SYDVKM. CDR3 length equals 15 residues. The junction had 7 bases not matched to a gene; V was cut back by 3 bases and J by 2 bases. CDR3 nucleotides: TGTGCCAGCAGTTTCCCGGGACAGACCCCCTACGAGCAGTACTTC. This encodes CASSFPGQTPYEQYF.

The J gene is TRBJ1-1, the V gene TRBV5-1; 8 bases are a match to TRBD1. The trim removed 3 bases at V and 13 bases at J, leaving 11 bases unmatched. CDR3 length: 13 amino acids. Germline V gene sequence: CDR1 SGHRS, CDR2 YFSETQ. The CDR3 coding sequence is TGCGCCAGCAGCTCTGGACAGGGAGGTGTCGGTTTCTTT. As protein: CASSSGQGGVGFF.

This clone was seen only once. This chain joins TRBV6-5 and TRBJ1-3, with D perhaps TRBD1 (5 bases). Trimming removed 6 bases at V and 4 bases at J, with 7 bases between. The CDR3 consists of 12 residues. Germline CDR1 is MNHEY and CDR2 is SVGAGI. The chain's CDR3 is CASRSGGNTIYF. In DNA form, the CDR3 reads TGTGCCAGCAGGTCAGGGGGAAACACCATATATTTT.

V and J are TRBV5-4 and TRBJ1-5; D is possibly TRBD1 (6 bases). CDR3 size: 14 residues. The ends were cut back, 0 bases at V and 7 bases at J, with 11 bases in the middle. Germline assignment: CDR1 SGHNT and CDR2 YYREEE (reference sequence). For the CDR3, the DNA is TGTGCCAGCAGCTTGGGGGGGCAAGGCCAGCCCCAGCATTTT. It specifies CASSLGGQGQPQHF.

The V and J genes are TRBV28 and TRBJ1-1; possible D gene TRBD1, 6 bases. The V end lost 6 bases, the J end lost 1 base, and 18 bases lay between the germline ends. The germline gives CDR1 MDHEN, CDR2 SYDVKM. This CDR3 region has 16 residues. CDR3 DNA sequence: TGTGCCAGCAGCAGGGGAGACTTGACCGAGAACACTGAAGCTTTCTTT. Protein sequence: CASSRGDLTENTEAFF.

V gene TRBV29-1 combines with J gene TRBJ1-2, with D possibly being TRBD1 (6 bases). V lost 7 bases to trimming and J lost 7 bases, with 16 bases between them. Germline-derived CDR1 and CDR2 are SQVTM and ANQGSEA. This CDR3 region has 12 residues. CDR3 in amino acids: CSGAGGAVGYTF. The CDR3 bases are TGCAGCGGCGCGGGGGGCGCGGTTGGCTACACCTTC.

The chain uses TRBV6-5 and TRBJ2-2, with 15 bases identical to TRBD2. V shed 4 bases, J shed 7 bases, and the junction held 4 bases outside the gene matches. The CDR3 spans 16 residues. In germline, CDR1 is MNHEY, CDR2 SVGAGI. The CDR3 bases are TGTGCCAGCAGTTCGGGACTAGCGGGGGGAATCGGGGAGCTGTTTTTT. Translating it yields CASSSGLAGGIGELFF.

The chain combines TRBV7-2 with TRBJ1-5, with D perhaps matching TRBD1 (5 bases). The CDR3 runs to 14 residues. Per germline, CDR1 SGHTA and CDR2 FQGNSA. Trimming stripped 5 bases from V and 7 bases from J, with 15 bases between. This chain's CDR3 is CASSAGGVWQPQHF. The DNA for the CDR3 is TGTGCCAGCAGCGCGGGGGGGGTTTGGCAGCCCCAGCATTTT.